This TCR beta chain comes out of a study of T cells after yellow fever vaccination. Across the study: It was SMART-Seq v4 Ultra Low Input that prepared the fractions with low cell numbers. General observations from the study: Abundant contaminating clonotypes from the bulk population could appear in FACS-sorted repertoires. It was a small share of clonotypes that appeared in both CD4 and CD8 compartments.

Details on this clonotype: Its antigen is as yet unknown.

The CDR3 runs to 14 residues. Germline loops: CDR1 MNHEY, CDR2 SVGAGI. Deletions cut 6 bases from V and 0 bases from J, with 9 bases between. The TCR cDNA carried a universal primer site and UMIs from 5'RACE template switching. MiXCR, run by TCRdb on the 5' RACE reads, gives a single entry per CDR3 protein. The data show 250,000 to 400,000 distinct CDR3 sequences, about 4% seen once. This material consisted of PBMCs, taken 5 days after the yellow fever booster vaccination. The rearrangement links TRBV6-5 to TRBJ1-3; D call uncertain. This clonotype originated in a man in his late teens or twenties who received the YFV17D yellow fever vaccine. The CDR3 DNA reads as TGTGCCAGCAGGTTCTTGAGCTCTGGAAACACCATATATTTT. This encodes CASRFLSSGNTIYF.